This TCR beta chain was sequenced in a study of T cell responses to AZD1222 COVID-19 vaccine. Germline V gene sequence: CDR1 ENHRY, CDR2 SYGVKD. The CDR3 loop spans 15 amino acids. The J segment lost 5 bases and the V segment lost 3 bases, leaving 9 bases of the junction unmatched. This clone showed up just a few times. Its antigen remains unknown. Clones were sequenced by immunoSEQ multiplex PCR, and TCRdb holds only the in-frame ones, with some missing. The table lists about 110,000 clones, 70% to 90% of them singletons. General observations from the study: A rise in Spike-specific TCR breadth and depth followed two AZD1222 doses.

The chain is built from TRBV10-3 and TRBJ2-7; TRBD1 matches 8 bases. The sequence was collected from an adult in good health. The sample in question was peripheral blood, obtained on day 0 of AZD1222 vaccination. The CDR3 DNA reads TGTGCCATCAGTGACCCCGGGACAGGCGAAGACGAGCAGTACTTC. Its translation is CAISDPGTGEDEQYF.